This TCR beta chain was observed in a study of CXCR3-negative and CXCR3-positive naive CD8 T cells. A remark on this clonotype: No antigen is known for it.

Broader study findings: Compared with CXCR3-negative naive cells, CXCR3-positive naive cells showed more hydrophobic TRB CDR3s.

5' RACE that incorporated UMI labels was used to prepare the TRB cDNA libraries. TCRdb reprocessed the 5' RACE reads and reports one entry per CDR3 protein, with no DNA. This sample's clone table lists 100,000 to 150,000 distinct CDR3 sequences. Germline CDR1 and CDR2: SNHLY and FYNNEI. This CDR3 contains 15 residues. The chain recombines TRBV2 with TRBJ2-1; absent DNA, TCRdb's TRBD1 call cannot be checked. Sequenced input: naive CXCR3- CD8+ T cells from blood. Regarding subset: CD45RO-CCR7+CD27+CD95- naive CD8+ T cells lacking CXCR3 (TNR3-). This clonotype originated in a human donor in good health. Some clones in this sample may be carry-over from other donors' samples. CDR3 region: CASSEKTAPGREQFF.